These 9 T cell receptor beta chains came from one sample sequenced in a study of blood T cell repertoires in COVID-19. The data were produced by immunoSEQ multiplex PCR, yet TCRdb's version contains in-frame clones alone and is incomplete. Altogether some 140,000 clones are present, less than 85% being singletons, with the ten largest covering about 17%. Input material: peripheral blood. The origin of the receptors is an elderly woman with acute or convalescent COVID-19.

The rearrangement joins TRBV7-2 to TRBJ2-1, with 12 bases aligning to TRBD2. The CDR3 is made up of 17 amino acids. J gave up 6 bases and V 2 bases, and 8 bases lay outside the gene matches. Per germline, CDR1 SGHTA and CDR2 FQGNSA. CDR3 loop: CASSLQILAGGGNEQFF. The DNA for the CDR3 is TGTGCCAGCAGCTTACAAATCCTAGCGGGAGGGGGCAATGAGCAGTTCTTC.

The chain combines TRBV4-3 with TRBJ1-3, with no clear D. The CDR3 is 15 amino acids. Trimming stripped 2 bases from V and 3 bases from J, with 11 bases between. Germline assignment: CDR1 LGHNA and CDR2 YSLEER. The CDR3 spells CASSQNTGIGNTIYF. Written as DNA, the CDR3 is TGCGCCAGCAGCCAAAACACGGGTATTGGAAACACCATATATTTT.

The CDR3 is CASSLRRGLNSYEQYF. The CDR3 nucleotides are TGTGCCAGCTCGCTCCGCAGGGGCCTCAACTCCTACGAGCAGTACTTC. This chain links TRBV18 with TRBJ2-7; D perhaps matches TRBD1 (6 bases). The CDR3 covers 16 residues. Per the germline V gene, CDR1 is KGHSH and CDR2 is LQKENI. V was shortened by 6 bases and J by 0 bases, with 18 bases between the two germline ends.

V and J are TRBV5-1 and TRBJ1-6; 12 bases match TRBD1. J was trimmed by 6 bases and V by 2 bases; bases with no gene match: 9. Per germline, CDR1 SGHRS and CDR2 YFSETQ. The length of the CDR3 is 18 residues. DNA for the CDR3: TGCGCCAGCAGCTTCCGGGACAGGGGGCTCTGGGGTAATTCACCCCTCCACTTT. This sequence encodes CASSFRDRGLWGNSPLHF.

This clone has only a few counts. This sequence joins TRBV5-5 and TRBJ2-2; D perhaps matches TRBD2 (6 bases). The germline V gene has CDR1 SGHKS and CDR2 YYEKEE (reference sequence). V shed 0 bases and J shed 6 bases, with 9 bases lying between them. This CDR3 region has 14 residues. The CDR3 here is CASSLGGGSGELFF. The CDR3 DNA reads as TGTGCCAGCAGCTTGGGAGGAGGGTCCGGGGAGCTGTTTTTT.

V gene TRBV12-3 or TRBV12-4 combines with J gene TRBJ1-3; D uncertain. The CDR3 spans 12 residues. V gave up 7 bases and J gave up 1 base, with 5 bases separating them. In DNA, the CDR3 is TGTGCCAGCACCCAATCTGGAAACACCATATATTTT. Translation gives CASTQSGNTIYF.

The gene calls are TRBV6-5 and TRBJ1-2; 7 bases line up with TRBD1. The V gene end was trimmed by 1 base and the J gene end by 5 bases; junction bases not matched to a gene: 7. CDR3 length: 15 amino acids. Germline CDR1 reads MNHEY; CDR2 reads SVGAGI. The CDR3 loop is CASSYFRTGRYGYTF. As DNA, the CDR3 is TGTGCCAGCAGTTACTTTCGGACAGGCCGTTATGGCTACACCTTC.

The chain recombines TRBV2 with TRBJ1-2, with 9 bases lining up with TRBD1. The CDR3 has 15 residues. Germline CDR1 is SNHLY and CDR2 is FYNNEI. Germline trimming cut 2 bases from V and 2 bases from J; bases unmatched to any gene: 3. CDR3 nucleotides: TGTGCCAGCAGTGAAAGGACAGGGGAAAACTATGGCTACACCTTC. Translating it yields CASSERTGENYGYTF. Variable domain in full (rest from reference TRBV2 and TRBJ1-2): EPEVTQTPSHQVTQMGQEVILRCVPISNHLYFYWYRQILGQKVEFLVSFYNNEISEKSEIFDDQFSVERPDGSNFTLKIRSTKLEDSAMYFCASSERTGENYGYTFGSGTRLTVV.

The chain couples TRBV7-9 to TRBJ1-1, with D possibly matching TRBD1 (5 bases). The CDR3 loop spans 15 amino acids. CDR1 is SEHNR, CDR2 FQNEAQ, per germline (reference sequence). V lost 5 bases and J lost 4, with 17 bases in between. The CDR3 is CASSPRVGVGTEAFF. In DNA, the CDR3 is TGTGCCAGCAGCCCCCGGGTAGGGGTGGGCACTGAAGCTTTCTTT.